The clone carrying this T cell receptor (beta chain) was seen repeatedly, ten times or more. Its antigen is unknown. Breast cancer patients provided tissue from their axillary draining lymph nodes. The data stem from a study of breast tumors, draining lymph nodes, adjacent tissues. Study observations and caveats: Tumor T cell lymph node origin was a supported hypothesis, not proven.

MiXCR, run by TCRdb on the multiplex PCR reads, gives a single entry per CDR3 protein. The sample holds nearly 200,000 distinct CDR3 sequences, 31% seen once. This CDR3 has 13 residues. Trimming took off 6 bases at V and 1 base at J, with 9 bases between the two ends. Germline-derived CDR1 and CDR2 are MNHNY and SVGAGI (reference sequence). This chain connects TRBV6-6 to TRBJ2-5; D is unresolved. This TCR was sampled from a female donor with breast cancer. Some clones in this sample may be carry-over from other donors' samples. Sequencing was carried out using axillary lymph node tissue. For the CDR3, the DNA is TGTGCCAGCAGAACAACTACCCAAGAGACCCAGTACTTC. It translates to CASRTTTQETQYF.